This T cell receptor (beta chain) stems from a study of identical twins. The study's findings and limits: The abundant beta clonotypes from cord blood had fewer insertions, and memory repertoires had none of this. Conclusions rested on cross-sectional statistics rather than following the same donors. Invariant MAIT and iNKT cells could partly confound zero-insertion analyses. Where out-of-frame alpha sequences were twin-shared, they showed excess low generation probability.

TCRdb re-derived calls from the 5' RACE reads in MiXCR, one entry per CDR3 protein. The data show approximately 590,000 distinct CDR3 sequences, roughly 9.9% seen once. Comments on this clonotype: The antigen remains unidentified.

These sequences were also reported in another study, on yellow fever vaccine responses in identical twins.

The material sequenced was PBMCs. This clonotype originated in a woman aged 18-35 years in good health.

The CDR3: CSVEGSGGLSTEAFF. The CDR3, as DNA: TGCAGCGTTGAAGGATCCGGGGGGCTGAGCACTGAAGCTTTCTTT. This chain joins TRBV29-1 and TRBJ1-1; perhaps TRBD1 as D (6 bases). Germline assignment: CDR1 SQVTM and CDR2 ANQGSEA. V gave up 1 base and J gave up 4 bases, with 16 bases separating them. CDR3 length: 15 residues.